This section outlines one TCR beta chain sequence together with its context. What it recognizes is unknown. The sample contains more than one DNA sequence encoding this CDR3. The data originate from a study of glioma-infiltrating T cells after dendritic cell vaccination. About the study: Samples are from glioblastoma patients in Phase I and II dendritic cell vaccine trials.

Profiling relied on immunoSEQ multiplex PCR, and the TCRdb table lists in-frame clones only, not all of them. The sample comprises tens of thousands of clones, roughly 80% of which are singletons, and around 14% rests with the top ten. Noted time point: after dendritic cell vaccination, including at tumor progression/relapse. Patients had residual fresh-frozen tumor tissue and more than two years of survival data. The study's findings and limits: Survival was not directly related to TCR clonality in these patients.

The V gene lost 4 bases and the J gene lost 0 bases, with 8 bases spanning the gap. Germline values: CDR1 SGHRS, CDR2 YFSETQ. The CDR3 is 14 residues long. This sequence was found in a human donor with glioblastoma. The input for sequencing was blood, taken after dendritic cell vaccination. The J gene is TRBJ1-3, the V gene TRBV5-1, with D possibly TRBD1 on 5 matching bases. The CDR3 region has the DNA TGCGCCAGCAGCATTCAGGGCTCTGGAAACACCATATATTTT. Protein product: CASSIQGSGNTIYF.